The 13 T cell receptor beta chains below were found in one sample sequenced in a study of OX40 agonist ivuxolimab in advanced cancers. TCRdb keeps only in-frame clones here, not all; method: immunoSEQ multiplex PCR. The sample has approximately 90,000 clones; about 90% are singletons. The specimen was CD4+ or CD8+ T cells sorted from blood, collected in a trial of the OX40 agonist ivuxolimab. The receptors stem from an adult with an advanced solid tumor such as melanoma, head and neck, liver or kidney cancer.

The chain links TRBV2 to TRBJ1-5; 7 bases fit TRBD1. This CDR3 region has 13 residues. Germline values: CDR1 SNHLY, CDR2 FYNNEI. The J segment lost 11 bases and the V segment lost 6 bases, leaving 10 bases of the junction unmatched. The CDR3 sequence: CASRLQGPSAQHF. CDR3 in DNA: TGTGCCAGCAGACTACAGGGGCCGTCGGCCCAGCATTTT. Filled out from reference TRBV2 and TRBJ1-5, the complete variable domain reads EPEVTQTPSHQVTQMGQEVILRCVPISNHLYFYWYRQILGQKVEFLVSFYNNEISEKSEIFDDQFSVERPDGSNFTLKIRSTKLEDSAMYFCASRLQGPSAQHFGDGTRLSIL.

The rearrangement joins TRBV19 to TRBJ1-5; 11 nucleotides line up with TRBD1. This CDR3 has 16 amino acids. CDR1 is LNHDA, CDR2 SQIVND, per germline (reference sequence). J lost 5 bases, V lost 7 bases, and 10 bases had no gene match. The DNA of the CDR3 is TGTGCCAGTACCCCAGTAGGACAGGGGGCGGATCAGCCCCAGCATTTT. Amino acid sequence: CASTPVGQGADQPQHF.

In this sample, this clone turned up once. V usage is TRBV4-1 and J usage is TRBJ2-7, with D perhaps TRBD1 or TRBD2 (5 bases each). Germline CDR1 MGHRA, CDR2 YSYEKL. There are 14 residues in the CDR3. Trimming pared 3 bases from V and 1 base from J, leaving 10 bases between. Here the CDR3 DNA reads TGCGCCAGCAGCCAGGGGACGATTTCCTACGAGCAGTACTTC. It translates to CASSQGTISYEQYF.

This CDR3 is CAISGTQETQYF. DNA of the CDR3: TGTGCCATCAGTGGCACCCAAGAGACCCAGTACTTC. The rearrangement uses TRBV10-3 and TRBJ2-5; no clear D gene. Germline V gene lookup returns CDR1 ENHRY and CDR2 SYGVKD. The CDR3 has 12 residues. Trimming left V 4 bases short and J 1 base short, with 4 bases between.

This clone was seen only a few times. J is TRBJ2-7 and V is TRBV15; D may be TRBD1 or TRBD2 (5 bases each). Germline assignment: CDR1 LNHNV and CDR2 YYDKDF (reference sequence). The CDR3 consists of 14 residues. Trimming pared 9 bases from V and 2 bases from J, leaving 17 bases between. In DNA, the CDR3 is TGTGCCACTAGAAATGACCAGGGAGCCTACGAGCAGTACTTC. It codes for CATRNDQGAYEQYF.

V is TRBV29-1 and J is TRBJ2-6, with unresolved D. Germline V CDR1 and CDR2: SQVTM, ANQGSEA. The CDR3 has 13 amino acids. V dropped 6 bases and J dropped 4 bases, with 10 bases sitting between them. Written as DNA, the CDR3 is TGCAGCGTCCCGTTAACCGGGGCCAACGTCCTGACTTTC. This sequence encodes CSVPLTGANVLTF.

The chain has TRBV28 and TRBJ2-7; 13 bases map to TRBD2. CDR1 MDHEN and CDR2 SYDVKM come from the germline V gene. V lost 8 bases, J lost 6 bases, and 10 bases stayed unmatched. The CDR3 has 15 residues. CDR3 sequence: CASAGGLAGRLEQYF. CDR3 nucleotide sequence: TGTGCCAGCGCGGGGGGACTAGCGGGGAGGCTCGAGCAGTACTTC.

This clone occurred once. The gene calls are TRBV11-2 and TRBJ2-1, with 9 nucleotides matching TRBD2. The CDR3 is 15 residues long. V dropped 3 bases and J dropped 3; count of bases not matched to a gene: 3. Germline loops: CDR1 SGHAT, CDR2 FQNNGV. The chain's CDR3 is CASSFLAGNYNEQFF. The CDR3 region has the DNA TGTGCCAGCAGCTTTCTAGCGGGGAACTACAATGAGCAGTTCTTC. Combining the CDR3 with reference TRBV11-2 and TRBJ2-1 gives the whole variable domain EAGVAQSPRYKIIEKRQSVAFWCNPISGHATLYWYQQILGQGPKLLIQFQNNGVVDDSQLPKDRFSAERLKGVDSTLKIQPAKLEDSAVYLCASSFLAGNYNEQFFGPGTRLTVL.

The chain joins TRBV27 to TRBJ2-2; 8 bases are a match to TRBD1. V shed 4 bases, J shed 0 bases, and the junction held 1 base outside the gene matches. Germline V lookup: CDR1 MNHEY, CDR2 SMNVEV (reference sequence). CDR3 length: 15 residues. CDR3 nucleotide sequence: TGTGCCAGCAGTTCGGGACAGGCGAACACCGGGGAGCTGTTTTTT. Amino acids: CASSSGQANTGELFF.

The chain employs TRBV23-1 and TRBJ1-1; D gene unclear. TRBV23-1 is sorted into the ORF group, with uncertain function. V was pared by 1 base and J by 1 base, with 10 bases between. This CDR3 spans 15 amino acids. The CDR3 DNA sequence: TGCGCCAGCAGTCAATACGAGGTGTCGAACACTGAAGCTTTCTTT. Translation gives CASSQYEVSNTEAFF.

V is TRBV4-1 and J is TRBJ2-7, with D maybe TRBD1 (5 bases). Trimming left V 1 base short and J 3 bases short, with 7 bases between. Looked up from germline, CDR1 is MGHRA and CDR2 is YSYEKL. CDR3 length: 13 amino acids. The CDR3 reads CASSQGRDYEQYF. The DNA of the CDR3 is TGCGCCAGCAGCCAAGGCAGGGACTACGAGCAGTACTTC.

This chain joins TRBV28 and TRBJ2-5, with TRBD1 identical over 7 bases. The CDR3 has 15 amino acids. Germline CDR1 is MDHEN and CDR2 is SYDVKM. The V and J ends lost 7 bases and 0 bases, in that order; junction bases with no gene match: 8. CDR3 bases: TGTGCCAGCAATCCTTTGACAGGGAACCAAGAGACCCAGTACTTC. It encodes CASNPLTGNQETQYF. The variable domain in full, completed from reference TRBV28 and TRBJ2-5, reads DVKVTQSSRYLVKRTGEKVFLECVQDMDHENMFWYRQDPGLGLRLIYFSYDVKMKEKGDIPEGYSVSREKKERFSLILESASTNQTSMYLCASNPLTGNQETQYFGPGTRLLVL.

The chain is built from TRBV6-5 and TRBJ2-3; 7 positions agree with TRBD2. Germline V gene data show CDR1 as MNHEY and CDR2 as SVGAGI. With 2 bases clipped from V and 9 bases from J, the junction kept 2 bases outside the gene matches. This CDR3 region has 12 residues. DNA for the CDR3: TGTGCCAGCAGTTACGGGGGAGGGACGCAGTATTTT. Translated, it gives CASSYGGGTQYF.